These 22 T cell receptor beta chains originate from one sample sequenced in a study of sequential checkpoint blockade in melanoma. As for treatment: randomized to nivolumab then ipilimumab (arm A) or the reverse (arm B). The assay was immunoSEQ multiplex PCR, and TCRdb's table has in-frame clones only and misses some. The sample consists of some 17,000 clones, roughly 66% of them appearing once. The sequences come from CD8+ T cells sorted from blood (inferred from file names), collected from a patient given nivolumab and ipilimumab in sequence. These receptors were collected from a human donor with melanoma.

The chain's CDR3 is CASGGGYDQPQHF. As DNA, the CDR3 is TGTGCCAGCGGGGGGGGTTATGACCAGCCCCAGCATTTT. The V call is TRBV27, the J call TRBJ1-5, with a weak D call TRBD1 (5 bases). V was cut by 8 bases and J by 7 bases, with 15 bases left in between. There are 13 residues in the CDR3. CDR1 and CDR2 from the germline V gene are MNHEY and SMNVEV (reference sequence).

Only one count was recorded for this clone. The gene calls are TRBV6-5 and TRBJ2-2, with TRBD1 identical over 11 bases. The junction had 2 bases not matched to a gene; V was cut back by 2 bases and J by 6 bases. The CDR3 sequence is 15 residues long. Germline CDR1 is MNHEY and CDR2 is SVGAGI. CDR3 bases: TGTGCCAGCAGTTACACGGACAGGGGGCCCGGGGAGCTGTTTTTT. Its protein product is CASSYTDRGPGELFF.

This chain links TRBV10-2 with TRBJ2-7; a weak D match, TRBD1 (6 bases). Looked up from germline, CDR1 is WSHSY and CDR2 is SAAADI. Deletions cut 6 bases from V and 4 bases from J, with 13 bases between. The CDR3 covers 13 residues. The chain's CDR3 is CASRGQIWYEQYF. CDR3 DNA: TGCGCCAGCAGAGGACAGATTTGGTACGAGCAGTACTTC.

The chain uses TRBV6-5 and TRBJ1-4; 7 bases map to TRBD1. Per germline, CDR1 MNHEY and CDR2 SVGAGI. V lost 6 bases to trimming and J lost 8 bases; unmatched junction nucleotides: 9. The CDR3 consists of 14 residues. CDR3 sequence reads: CASRFHRGREKLFF. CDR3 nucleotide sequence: TGTGCCAGCAGATTCCACAGGGGAAGGGAAAAACTGTTTTTT.

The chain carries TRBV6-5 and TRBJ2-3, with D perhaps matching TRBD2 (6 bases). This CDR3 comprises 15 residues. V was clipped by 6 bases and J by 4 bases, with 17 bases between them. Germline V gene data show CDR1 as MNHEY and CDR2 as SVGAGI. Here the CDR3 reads CASSPGLRGADTQYF. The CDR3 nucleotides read TGTGCCAGCAGCCCGGGACTCCGCGGAGCAGATACGCAGTATTTT.

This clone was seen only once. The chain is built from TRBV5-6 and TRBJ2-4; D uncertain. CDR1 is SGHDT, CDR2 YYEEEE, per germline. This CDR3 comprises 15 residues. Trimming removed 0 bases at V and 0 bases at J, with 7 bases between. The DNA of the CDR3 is TGTGCCAGCAGCTTGGGAACGGTAGCCAAAAACATTCAGTACTTC. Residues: CASSLGTVAKNIQYF.

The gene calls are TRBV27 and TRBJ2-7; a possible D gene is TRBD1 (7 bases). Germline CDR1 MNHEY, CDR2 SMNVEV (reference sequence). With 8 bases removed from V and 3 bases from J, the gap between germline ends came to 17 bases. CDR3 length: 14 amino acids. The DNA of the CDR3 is TGTGCCAGCTCAATAGGAGGGGGCATCTACGAGCAGTACTTC. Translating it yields CASSIGGGIYEQYF.

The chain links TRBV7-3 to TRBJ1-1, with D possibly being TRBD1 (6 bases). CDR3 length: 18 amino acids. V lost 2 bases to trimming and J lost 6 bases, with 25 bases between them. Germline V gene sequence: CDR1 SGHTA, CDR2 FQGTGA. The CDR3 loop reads CASSLQGQGQFGKSEAFF. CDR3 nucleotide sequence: TGTGCCAGCAGCTTACAAGGGCAGGGGCAGTTTGGGAAATCTGAAGCTTTCTTT.

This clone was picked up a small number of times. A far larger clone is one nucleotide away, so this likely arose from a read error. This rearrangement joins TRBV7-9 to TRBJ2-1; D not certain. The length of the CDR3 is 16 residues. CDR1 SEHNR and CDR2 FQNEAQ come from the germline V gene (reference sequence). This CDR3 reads CVSSPLHSSSYNEQFF. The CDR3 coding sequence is TGTGTCAGCAGCCCACTTCATAGCAGCTCCTACAATGAGCAGTTCTTC.

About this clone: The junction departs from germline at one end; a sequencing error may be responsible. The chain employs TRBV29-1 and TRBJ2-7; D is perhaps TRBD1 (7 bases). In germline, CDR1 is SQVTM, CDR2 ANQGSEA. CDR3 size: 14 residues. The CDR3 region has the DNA TGCAGCGTTGACGCAGGGGGGATAAGAGGGGAGCAGAACTTC. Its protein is CSVDAGGIRGEQNF.

DNA for the CDR3: TGTGCCAGCAGTTCCCAGAGGGTGGAGTCGGAAGCTTTCTTT. Its protein is CASSSQRVESEAFF. V and J are TRBV6-6 and TRBJ1-1; no clear D gene. The CDR3 is 14 residues long. V lost 4 bases to trimming and J lost 8 bases, with 17 bases between them. Looked up from germline, CDR1 is MNHNY and CDR2 is SVGAGI (reference sequence).

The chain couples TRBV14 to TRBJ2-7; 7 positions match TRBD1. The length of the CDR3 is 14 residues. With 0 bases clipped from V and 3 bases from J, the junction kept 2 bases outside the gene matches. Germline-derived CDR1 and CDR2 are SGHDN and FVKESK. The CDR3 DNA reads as TGTGCCAGCAGCCAAGATGGGACAGTCTACGAGCAGTACTTC. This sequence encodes CASSQDGTVYEQYF.

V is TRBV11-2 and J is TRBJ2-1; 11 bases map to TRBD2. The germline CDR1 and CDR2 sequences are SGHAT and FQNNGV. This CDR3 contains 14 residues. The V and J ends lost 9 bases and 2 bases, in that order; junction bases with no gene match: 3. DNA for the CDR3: TGTGCCAGTGCACTAGCGGGGGCCTACAATGAGCAGTTCTTC. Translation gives CASALAGAYNEQFF. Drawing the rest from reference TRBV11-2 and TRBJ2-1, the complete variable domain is EAGVAQSPRYKIIEKRQSVAFWCNPISGHATLYWYQQILGQGPKLLIQFQNNGVVDDSQLPKDRFSAERLKGVDSTLKIQPAKLEDSAVYLCASALAGAYNEQFFGPGTRLTVL.

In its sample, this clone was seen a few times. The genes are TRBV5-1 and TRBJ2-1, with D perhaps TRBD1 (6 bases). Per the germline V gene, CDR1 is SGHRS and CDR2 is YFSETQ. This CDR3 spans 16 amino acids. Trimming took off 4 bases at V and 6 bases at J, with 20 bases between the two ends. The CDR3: CASSVPHRTAGNEQFF. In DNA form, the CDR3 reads TGCGCCAGCAGCGTGCCCCACCGGACAGCCGGCAATGAGCAGTTCTTC.

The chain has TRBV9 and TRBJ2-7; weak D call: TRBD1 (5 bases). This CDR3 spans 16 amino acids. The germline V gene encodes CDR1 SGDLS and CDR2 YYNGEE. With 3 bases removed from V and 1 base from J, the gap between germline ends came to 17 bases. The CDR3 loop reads CASSGGPETPSYEQYF. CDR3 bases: TGTGCCAGCAGCGGGGGCCCCGAGACTCCGTCCTACGAGCAGTACTTC.

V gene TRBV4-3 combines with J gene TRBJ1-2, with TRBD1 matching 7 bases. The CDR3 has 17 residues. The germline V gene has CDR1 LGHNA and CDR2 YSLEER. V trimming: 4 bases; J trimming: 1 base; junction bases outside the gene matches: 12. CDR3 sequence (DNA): TGCGCCAGCAGCCCCCTACAGGGGAGGAATCTTAACTATGGCTACACCTTC. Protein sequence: CASSPLQGRNLNYGYTF.

The CDR3 nucleotides read TGTGCCAGCAGTAAATTCGCTGTCGGGGCCTACGAGCAGTACTTC. Translation gives CASSKFAVGAYEQYF. This chain links TRBV6-5 with TRBJ2-7; a possible D gene is TRBD2 (5 bases). V was clipped by 5 bases and J by 2 bases, with 16 bases between them. CDR1 is MNHEY, CDR2 SVGAGI, per germline. This CDR3 has 15 amino acids.

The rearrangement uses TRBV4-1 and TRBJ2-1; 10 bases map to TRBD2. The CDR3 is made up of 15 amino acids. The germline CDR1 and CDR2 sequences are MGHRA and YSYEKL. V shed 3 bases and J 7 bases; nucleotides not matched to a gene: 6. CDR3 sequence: CASSQSGGAGNEQFF. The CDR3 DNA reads TGCGCCAGCAGCCAGAGCGGGGGGGCTGGGAATGAGCAGTTCTTC.

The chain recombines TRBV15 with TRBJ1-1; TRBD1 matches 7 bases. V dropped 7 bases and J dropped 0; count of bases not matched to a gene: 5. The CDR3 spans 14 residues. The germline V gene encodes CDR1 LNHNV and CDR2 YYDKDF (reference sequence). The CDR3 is CATTTGKLNTEAFF. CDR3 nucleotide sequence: TGTGCCACCACGACAGGGAAACTGAACACTGAAGCTTTCTTT.

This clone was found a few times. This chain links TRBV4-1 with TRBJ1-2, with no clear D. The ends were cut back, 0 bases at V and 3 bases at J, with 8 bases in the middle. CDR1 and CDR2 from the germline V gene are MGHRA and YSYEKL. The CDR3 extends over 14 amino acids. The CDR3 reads CASSQDLGYYGYTF. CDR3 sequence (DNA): TGCGCCAGCAGCCAAGATCTAGGATACTATGGCTACACCTTC.

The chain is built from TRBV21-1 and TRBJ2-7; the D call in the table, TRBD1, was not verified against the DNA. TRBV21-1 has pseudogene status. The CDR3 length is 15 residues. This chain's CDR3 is CASVPRDSHYYEQYF. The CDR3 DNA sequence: TGTGCCAGCGTACCCCGGGACAGTCACTACTACGAGCAGTACTTC.

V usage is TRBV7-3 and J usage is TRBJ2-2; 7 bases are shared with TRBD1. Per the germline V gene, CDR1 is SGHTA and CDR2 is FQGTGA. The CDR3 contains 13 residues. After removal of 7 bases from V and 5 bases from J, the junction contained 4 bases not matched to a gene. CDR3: CASNPQGTGELFF. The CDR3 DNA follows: TGTGCCAGCAACCCACAGGGGACCGGGGAGCTGTTTTTT.